One sample yielded the 4 T cell receptor beta chains listed below, sequenced in a study of cytomegalovirus exposure and HLA in healthy donors. PCR used 60 Vbeta primers and 13 Jbeta primers. This table comes from immunoSEQ multiplex PCR, and its TCRdb copy is limited to in-frame clones, with some not included. The data show over 100,000 clones, over 60% seen once. The sample was PBMCs. The receptors stem from a man in his forties in good health and CMV-seropositive.

DNA of the CDR3: TGTGCCAGCAGTTTACGGGGGGCCCTAAGTTTGGGGGAGACCCAGTACTTC. It specifies CASSLRGALSLGETQYF. The chain links TRBV27 to TRBJ2-5, with D possibly matching TRBD2 (7 bases). Looked up from germline, CDR1 is MNHEY and CDR2 is SMNVEV (reference sequence). The CDR3 is 17 amino acids. V gave up 2 bases and J gave up 5 bases, with 21 bases separating them.

This clone was picked up a small number of times. V and J are TRBV1 and TRBJ2-3; the tabulated D call, TRBD2, remains unverified against the DNA. TRBV1 is deemed a pseudogene. The CDR3 spans 16 residues. The CDR3 sequence is CTSSQPLAGSTDTQYF. As DNA, the CDR3 is TGCACCAGCAGCCAGCCCCTAGCGGGGAGCACAGATACGCAGTATTTT.

The rearrangement uses TRBV13 and TRBJ2-6; no firm D call. Germline CDR1 and CDR2: PRHDT and FYEKMQ (reference sequence). The CDR3 is 16 amino acids. Trimming stripped 5 bases from V and 0 bases from J, with 11 bases between. The CDR3 bases are TGTGCCAGCAGCCCGCGCGGCGGCTCTGGGGCCAACGTCCTGACTTTC. This codes for CASSPRGGSGANVLTF.

The rearrangement uses TRBV18 and TRBJ2-1, with 9 bases lining up with TRBD1. The CDR3 is made up of 13 amino acids. V lost 4 bases and J lost 8; bases outside the gene matches: 3. CDR1 is KGHSH, CDR2 LQKENI, per germline. This chain's CDR3 is CASSLRTGDEQFF. The CDR3 region has the DNA TGTGCCAGCTCACTAAGGACAGGGGATGAGCAGTTCTTC.